Presented here are 29 T cell receptor beta chains from one specimen sequenced in a study of T cell changes during pregnancy in multiple sclerosis. The repertoire was sequenced with immunoSEQ multiplex PCR; TCRdb's copy has only in-frame clones and lacks some. The data contain some 140,000 clones, roughly 95% of them seen just once; the ten biggest clones take up more than 0.4%. The input for sequencing was peripheral blood, taken after pregnancy. These TCRs come from a female donor with multiple sclerosis, enrolled in a pregnancy study.

The gene calls are TRBV9 and TRBJ2-3, with D tentatively TRBD2 (5 bases). The CDR3 covers 15 residues. Per the germline V gene, CDR1 is SGDLS and CDR2 is YYNGEE. The V gene lost 0 bases and the J gene lost 1 base, with 9 bases spanning the gap. This CDR3 is CASSVEGGRTDTQYF. DNA for the CDR3: TGTGCCAGCAGCGTAGAGGGCGGGCGCACAGATACGCAGTATTTT. Variable domain in full (rest from reference TRBV9 and TRBJ2-3): DSGVTQTPKHLITATGQRVTLRCSPRSGDLSVYWYQQSLDQGLQFLIQYYNGEERAKGNILERFSAQQFPDLHSELNLSSLELGDSALYFCASSVEGGRTDTQYFGPGTRLTVL.

This sequence joins TRBV27 and TRBJ2-7; 8 nucleotides line up with TRBD2. V lost 3 bases, J lost 4 bases, and 20 bases stayed unmatched. Germline V lookup: CDR1 MNHEY, CDR2 SMNVEV (reference sequence). There are 19 residues in the CDR3. DNA for the CDR3: TGTGCCAGCAGTTTCTCCCGACGTCAGGGTGGCGGGAGGATGTACGAGCAGTACTTC. Its protein product is CASSFSRRQGGGRMYEQYF.

This sequence joins TRBV7-9 and TRBJ1-4, with 8 bases aligning to TRBD1. Germline CDR1 and CDR2: SEHNR and FQNEAQ (reference sequence). This CDR3 comprises 15 residues. The V segment lost 4 bases and the J segment 5 bases; nucleotides outside the gene matches: 6. This CDR3 is CASSSRDRFNEKLFF. For the CDR3, the DNA is TGTGCCAGCAGCTCTAGGGACAGGTTCAATGAAAAACTGTTTTTT.

The chain couples TRBV4-3 to TRBJ2-6; D remains ambiguous. CDR1 and CDR2 from the germline V gene are LGHNA and YSLEER. The CDR3 runs to 16 residues. V was pared by 0 bases and J by 0 bases, with 6 bases between. Here the CDR3 reads CASSQDLSSGANVLTF. The DNA of the CDR3 is TGCGCCAGCAGCCAAGATCTCAGCTCTGGGGCCAACGTCCTGACTTTC.

This sequence joins TRBV29-1 and TRBJ2-3, with 10 bases matching TRBD2. The trim removed 0 bases at V and 3 bases at J, leaving 3 bases unmatched. This CDR3 has 15 residues. Germline V lookup: CDR1 SQVTM, CDR2 ANQGSEA. CDR3 protein: CSVEEPGLATDTQYF. In DNA, the CDR3 is TGCAGCGTTGAAGAACCGGGACTAGCGACAGATACGCAGTATTTT.

This chain uses TRBV9 with TRBJ2-1; a weak D match, TRBD1 (7 bases). The CDR3 consists of 17 residues. CDR1 SGDLS and CDR2 YYNGEE come from the germline V gene. V was pared by 0 bases and J by 8 bases, with 21 bases between. CDR3 sequence: CASSVGTGQKGGDEQFF. The CDR3 region has the DNA TGTGCCAGCAGCGTAGGGACAGGACAGAAGGGGGGCGATGAGCAGTTCTTC.

The genes are TRBV14 and TRBJ2-1; D unclear. The length of the CDR3 is 15 residues. CDR1 and CDR2 (germline): SGHDN, FVKESK. V gave up 1 base and J gave up 10 bases, with 17 bases separating them. The chain's CDR3 is CASSQAGAPRLEQFF. DNA of the CDR3: TGTGCCAGCAGCCAAGCGGGTGCACCGCGGTTGGAGCAGTTCTTC.

This clone has a single count. J is TRBJ2-7 and V is TRBV21-1; the table calls TRBD2, which could not be checked here. TRBV21-1 is termed a pseudogene. This CDR3 is 18 amino acids long. The CDR3 DNA sequence: TGTGCCAGCAGCCCAAAGCAACTAGCGGGAGAGGTCCGTAGCGAGCAGTACTTC. Its protein product is CASSPKQLAGEVRSEQYF.

The V call is TRBV6-6, the J call TRBJ2-3; 8 bases align to TRBD1. CDR3 size: 16 residues. With 5 bases clipped from V and 4 bases from J, the junction kept 11 bases outside the gene matches. The germline V gene encodes CDR1 MNHNY and CDR2 SVGAGI (reference sequence). The CDR3 is CASSPQGAPWSDTQYF. The CDR3, as DNA: TGTGCCAGCAGTCCCCAGGGGGCGCCATGGTCAGATACGCAGTATTTT.

On this clone: Other DNA sequences from this sample encode an identical CDR3 as well. The rearrangement uses TRBV9 and TRBJ2-6; TRBD1 is a possible D gene (5 bases). This CDR3 spans 15 amino acids. The germline V and J ends were trimmed by 0 bases and 1 base, with 5 bases remaining between them. From germline, CDR1 is SGDLS and CDR2 YYNGEE. The CDR3 DNA sequence: TGTGCCAGCAGCGTAGCAGGGTCTGGGGCCAACGTCCTGACTTTC. It encodes CASSVAGSGANVLTF.

The chain has TRBV28 and TRBJ2-1; 10 bases are shared with TRBD2. Unmatched junction bases numbered 3, after V lost 5 bases and J lost 2 bases. The CDR3 totals 15 residues. The germline CDR1 and CDR2 sequences are MDHEN and SYDVKM. CDR3 sequence: CASSTSGATYNEQFF. Here the CDR3 DNA reads TGTGCCAGCAGTACTAGCGGGGCCACCTACAATGAGCAGTTCTTC. The variable domain in full, completed from reference TRBV28 and TRBJ2-1, reads DVKVTQSSRYLVKRTGEKVFLECVQDMDHENMFWYRQDPGLGLRLIYFSYDVKMKEKGDIPEGYSVSREKKERFSLILESASTNQTSMYLCASSTSGATYNEQFFGPGTRLTVL.

The CDR3 spells CASSSTGVATGELFF. CDR3 DNA: TGTGCCAGTAGTAGTACGGGAGTAGCCACCGGGGAGCTGTTTTTT. The genes are TRBV19 and TRBJ2-2, with TRBD2 as a possible D gene (6 bases). The V gene's germline CDR1 is LNHDA and CDR2 SQIVND (reference sequence). Trimming took off 4 bases at V and 4 bases at J, with 13 bases between the two ends. The CDR3 consists of 15 residues.

The chain joins TRBV28 to TRBJ2-3; D uncertain. Trimming cost V 3 bases and J 4 bases, with 11 bases left between them. The germline CDR1 and CDR2 sequences are MDHEN and SYDVKM. This CDR3 has 14 residues. CDR3 coding DNA: TGTGCCAGCAGTTTTGTACAGTCCCCAGATACGCAGTATTTT. Its translation is CASSFVQSPDTQYF. Using reference TRBV28 and TRBJ2-3 for the parts outside the CDR3, the full variable domain is DVKVTQSSRYLVKRTGEKVFLECVQDMDHENMFWYRQDPGLGLRLIYFSYDVKMKEKGDIPEGYSVSREKKERFSLILESASTNQTSMYLCASSFVQSPDTQYFGPGTRLTVL.

The genes are TRBV19 and TRBJ1-2, with D tentatively TRBD1 (5 bases). CDR1 is LNHDA, CDR2 SQIVND, per germline (reference sequence). V gave up 3 bases and J gave up 4 bases, with 18 bases separating them. The CDR3 runs 16 residues. DNA of the CDR3: TGTGCCAGTAGTATCCCCTCAGCGGGGGGGTTCTATGGCTACACCTTC. Encoded protein: CASSIPSAGGFYGYTF.

This chain uses TRBV5-4 with TRBJ2-1; 9 nucleotides align to TRBD2. Unmatched junction bases numbered 11, after V lost 5 bases and J lost 8 bases. The CDR3 is 15 amino acids. Germline V CDR1 and CDR2: SGHNT, YYREEE (reference sequence). CDR3 nucleotide sequence: TGTGCCAGCAGTTACCCTAGCGGGACGGCCCATGAGCAGTTCTTC. Protein sequence: CASSYPSGTAHEQFF.

V gene TRBV30 combines with J gene TRBJ2-7; D remains unclear. The CDR3 is made up of 11 amino acids. Germline lookup yields CDR1 GTSNPN and CDR2 SVGIG (reference sequence). The DNA for the CDR3 is TGTGCTTATGGAGTCGAGCTCGAGCAGTACTTC. Its translation: CAYGVELEQYF.

The chain couples TRBV27 to TRBJ2-5, with 8 bases matching TRBD1. Per the germline V gene, CDR1 is MNHEY and CDR2 is SMNVEV (reference sequence). The CDR3 has 16 residues. V was pared by 8 bases and J by 5 bases, with 16 bases of the junction left unmatched. CDR3: CASRAMAGGVSETQYF. The CDR3 DNA reads TGTGCCAGCCGGGCCATGGCAGGGGGCGTTTCGGAGACCCAGTACTTC.

V usage is TRBV6-6 and J usage is TRBJ2-3; 10 positions agree with TRBD2. Germline assignment: CDR1 MNHNY and CDR2 SVGAGI (reference sequence). CDR3 length: 14 amino acids. V lost 6 bases and J lost 3; bases outside the gene matches: 3. CDR3 loop: CASRLTSGTDTQYF. The CDR3 DNA is TGTGCCAGCAGACTGACTAGCGGGACAGATACGCAGTATTTT.

This clone was found once. The chain carries TRBV19 and TRBJ2-1; 8 bases match TRBD2. CDR3 length equals 14 residues. J lost 6 bases, V lost 3 bases, and 4 bases had no gene match. Germline V CDR1 and CDR2: LNHDA, SQIVND (reference sequence). This CDR3 is CASSISGTSNEQFF. The CDR3 DNA reads TGTGCCAGTAGTATCTCCGGGACTAGCAATGAGCAGTTCTTC. The full variable domain, in which reference TRBV19 and TRBJ2-1 provide the parts outside the CDR3, is DGGITQSPKYLFRKEGQNVTLSCEQNLNHDAMYWYRQDPGQGLRLIYYSQIVNDFQKGDIAEGYSVSREKKESFPLTVTSAQKNPTAFYLCASSISGTSNEQFFGPGTRLTVL.

This sequence joins TRBV28 and TRBJ1-2; tentative D call: TRBD1 (5 bases). Deletions cut 7 bases from V and 2 bases from J, with 8 bases between. CDR1 and CDR2 (germline): MDHEN, SYDVKM. The CDR3 totals 12 residues. CDR3 in amino acids: CASNPGNYGYTF. CDR3 nucleotide sequence: TGTGCCAGCAATCCAGGGAACTATGGCTACACCTTC.

The chain carries TRBV5-4 and TRBJ1-2, with 9 bases lining up with TRBD1. This CDR3 spans 14 amino acids. The V gene's germline CDR1 is SGHNT and CDR2 YYREEE (reference sequence). The ends lost 4 bases at V and 7 bases at J; junction bases unmatched: 8. The CDR3 spells CASSTGQGSSGYTF. The CDR3, as DNA: TGTGCCAGCAGCACCGGACAGGGGTCAAGTGGCTACACCTTC.

The V gene is TRBV6-6, the J gene TRBJ2-2, with TRBD2 matching 7 bases. The CDR3 sequence is 14 residues long. The ends lost 2 bases at V and 5 bases at J; junction bases unmatched: 2. The germline V gene has CDR1 MNHNY and CDR2 SVGAGI (reference sequence). The DNA of the CDR3 is TGTGCCAGCAGTTACGGGGGGGGGACCGGGGAGCTGTTTTTT. This codes for CASSYGGGTGELFF.

The rearrangement joins TRBV28 to TRBJ2-7; TRBD2 aligns across 12 bases. Trimming cost V 8 bases and J 2 bases; bases outside gene matches: 7. This CDR3 contains 15 residues. Germline CDR1 reads MDHEN; CDR2 reads SYDVKM. The CDR3 DNA is TGTGCCAGCCAATGGACTAGCGGGACTCCCTACGAGCAGTACTTC. Translation gives CASQWTSGTPYEQYF. The whole variable domain, remainder taken from reference TRBV28 and TRBJ2-7, is DVKVTQSSRYLVKRTGEKVFLECVQDMDHENMFWYRQDPGLGLRLIYFSYDVKMKEKGDIPEGYSVSREKKERFSLILESASTNQTSMYLCASQWTSGTPYEQYFGPGTRLTVT.

This sequence joins TRBV7-9 and TRBJ2-7; D might be TRBD2 (7 bases). The CDR3 runs to 13 residues. Germline assignment: CDR1 SEHNR and CDR2 FQNEAQ (reference sequence). V lost 5 bases, J lost 6 bases, and 14 bases lay in between. As DNA, the CDR3 is TGTGCCAGCAGCCCCGTGGGAGGGGGCGAGCAGTACTTC. It translates to CASSPVGGGEQYF.

The CDR3 nucleotides are TGTGCCAGCAGTTTCCGGCTAGTCCCATACAATGAGCAGTTCTTC. This translates into CASSFRLVPYNEQFF. This chain joins TRBV28 and TRBJ2-1; D is undetermined. Germline loops: CDR1 MDHEN, CDR2 SYDVKM. Trimming took 3 bases from V and 4 from J, leaving 13 bases between them. This CDR3 spans 15 amino acids. Supplemented by reference TRBV28 and TRBJ2-1, the full variable domain reads DVKVTQSSRYLVKRTGEKVFLECVQDMDHENMFWYRQDPGLGLRLIYFSYDVKMKEKGDIPEGYSVSREKKERFSLILESASTNQTSMYLCASSFRLVPYNEQFFGPGTRLTVL.

The chain employs TRBV7-9 and TRBJ2-7; TRBD2 agrees at 7 bases. Germline V gene lookup returns CDR1 SEHNR and CDR2 FQNEAQ (reference sequence). The V gene end was trimmed by 4 bases and the J gene end by 0 bases; junction bases not matched to a gene: 9. This CDR3 region has 16 residues. The CDR3 loop reads CASSSVTGGTSYEQYF. CDR3 DNA sequence: TGTGCCAGCAGCTCCGTAACGGGAGGTACCTCCTACGAGCAGTACTTC.

In DNA form, the CDR3 reads TGCAGCGTTGACGGCCAGGGGGCGTTGGATGAGCAGTTCTTC. It translates to CSVDGQGALDEQFF. The chain links TRBV29-1 to TRBJ2-1; 8 bases match TRBD1. J was trimmed by 8 bases and V by 3 bases; bases with no gene match: 9. CDR1 and CDR2 (germline): SQVTM, ANQGSEA. This CDR3 has 14 residues.

J is TRBJ1-5 and V is TRBV28, with 9 bases lining up with TRBD1. The CDR3 is 17 amino acids. With V trimmed by 5 bases and J by 0 bases, 8 bases remained unmatched. From germline, CDR1 is MDHEN and CDR2 SYDVKM. The CDR3 reads CASSLRTGAPSNQPQHF. DNA for the CDR3: TGTGCCAGCAGTCTGCGGACAGGGGCGCCTAGCAATCAGCCCCAGCATTTT.

The rearrangement links TRBV7-2 to TRBJ2-5, with D perhaps TRBD1 (6 bases). From germline, CDR1 is SGHTA and CDR2 FQGNSA. The CDR3 has 14 amino acids. V was shortened by 6 bases and J by 5 bases, with 16 bases between the two germline ends. The DNA of the CDR3 is TGTGCCAGCAGTTCCACAGGGTGGCGGGAGACCCAGTACTTC. This codes for CASSSTGWRETQYF.